The T cell receptor beta chain described here comes from a study of blood T cell repertoires in COVID-19. About the research overall: There were acute and convalescent COVID-19 samples, and they came from the United States, Italy and Spain. PBMCs, B-cell-depleted T cells, or T cells provided the cDNA or gDNA that made up the material.

In the original analysis: Reference gene primer amplification yielded estimated nucleated cell counts. Clones were read by immunoSEQ multiplex PCR, and TCRdb kept only the in-frame ones, dropping some. V and J calls and clone size follow that table, whereas D and trimming were derived from the DNA. The data show some 41,000 clones, 70% to 90% seen once. This CDR3 has 16 amino acids. The J segment lost 5 bases and the V segment lost 5 bases, leaving 12 bases of the junction unmatched. In germline, CDR1 is SGHAT, CDR2 FQNNGV. Sequencing used peripheral blood. The origin of this receptor is a man aged 55 to 70 with active COVID-19. The V gene is TRBV11-2, the J gene TRBJ1-1; 9 bases are shared with TRBD1. This chain's CDR3 is CASSPPNRDRVTEAFF. CDR3 DNA: TGTGCCAGCAGCCCACCCAACCGGGACAGGGTTACTGAAGCTTTCTTT.